These T cell receptor beta chains were read from a single sample in a study of blood T cell repertoires in COVID-19. TCRdb's table, derived via immunoSEQ multiplex PCR, lists solely in-frame clones and lacks some. The data contain approximately 220,000 clones, approximately 88% of them singletons. The source material was peripheral blood. The receptors shown here come from a man aged 40-49 years with acute or convalescent COVID-19. CDR3s include the opening cysteine and the closing phenylalanine or tryptophan. D genes are given only for firm matches. Only part of the rows carry a size: once, few, many, or a class if the clone is expanded.

V,J,size,D,CDR3,DNA
TRBV7-3,TRBJ2-1,NA,TRBD2,CASSPNPLAGVDNEQFF,TGTGCCAGCAGCCCGAACCCGCTAGCGGGAGTAGACAATGAGCAGTTCTTC
TRBV5-1,TRBJ1-5,NA,NA,CASSPGQPDQPQHF,TGCGCCAGCAGCCCGGGACAACCAGATCAGCCCCAGCATTTT
TRBV5-4,TRBJ1-2,NA,NA,CASSVDSHYGYTF,TGTGCCAGCAGCGTGGACAGCCACTATGGCTACACCTTC
TRBV19,TRBJ1-2,NA,TRBD1,CASSIEGARPSYTF,TGTGCCAGTAGTATTGAGGGGGCGCGACCCAGCTACACCTTC
TRBV12-3/TRBV12-4,TRBJ2-7,NA,NA,CASSLADSTGQYF,TGTGCCAGCAGTTTAGCAGATAGTACGGGGCAGTACTTC
TRBV19,TRBJ1-1,NA,NA,CASSIILARTMNTEAFF,TGTGCCAGTAGTATAATCCTAGCAAGAACTATGAACACTGAAGCTTTCTTT
TRBV2,TRBJ2-7,NA,NA,CASSDRVGSYEQYF,TGTGCCAGCAGTGACAGGGTAGGCTCCTACGAGCAGTACTTC
TRBV19,TRBJ2-1,NA,TRBD2,CASSIGLADYNEQFF,TGTGCCAGTAGTATCGGGCTAGCGGACTACAATGAGCAGTTCTTC
TRBV10-3,TRBJ1-4,NA,NA,CAISESRAREKLFF,TGTGCCATCAGTGAGTCCAGGGCCAGGGAAAAACTGTTTTTT
TRBV3-1/TRBV3-2,TRBJ2-7,once,TRBD2,CASSPGTSGDYEQYF,TGTGCCAGCAGCCCCGGGACTAGCGGGGACTACGAGCAGTACTTC
TRBV3-1/TRBV3-2,TRBJ1-2,NA,NA,CASSPAGSHFFNYGYTF,TGTGCCAGCAGCCCTGCGGGGTCCCATTTTTTTAACTATGGCTACACCTTC
TRBV5-1,TRBJ2-7,NA,TRBD2,CASSLSSGGYEQYF,TGCGCCAGCAGCTTGTCTAGCGGGGGCTACGAGCAGTACTTC
TRBV7-2,TRBJ1-5,NA,TRBD1,CASSLVGTGGDQPQHF,TGTGCCAGCAGCTTAGTAGGGACAGGGGGCGATCAGCCCCAGCATTTT
TRBV7-9,TRBJ1-2,NA,TRBD1,CASSSGQGFGYTF,TGTGCCAGCAGCTCCGGACAGGGGTTTGGCTACACCTTC
TRBV4-1,TRBJ2-7,NA,TRBD1,CASSQWDRGGEQYF,TGCGCCAGCAGCCAATGGGACAGGGGAGGCGAGCAGTACTTC
TRBV24-1,TRBJ2-3,NA,TRBD2,CATPGGSTDTQYF,TGTGCCACTCCGGGAGGGAGCACAGATACGCAGTATTTT
TRBV11-2,TRBJ2-7,few,NA,CASSLASRSPNF,TGTGCCAGCAGCTTAGCTAGCCGATCACCGAACTTC
TRBV19,TRBJ2-1,NA,NA,CASSIGQGSYNEQFF,TGTGCCAGTAGTATAGGCCAGGGATCCTACAATGAGCAGTTCTTC
TRBV19,TRBJ2-7,NA,NA,CATSNSHYEQYF,TGTGCCACGTCTAACAGTCACTACGAGCAGTACTTC
TRBV27,TRBJ1-5,NA,TRBD1,CASSGQGRYQPQHF,TGTGCCAGCAGTGGACAGGGGCGCTATCAGCCCCAGCATTTT
TRBV19,TRBJ1-5,few,NA,CASSAGTFVILNQPQHF,TGTGCCAGTAGTGCCGGGACATTTGTGATCCTTAATCAGCCCCAGCATTTT
TRBV5-1,TRBJ1-2,NA,TRBD1,CASSSLPGQGGYGYTF,TGCGCCAGCAGCTCTTTACCGGGACAGGGGGGGTATGGCTACACCTTC
TRBV27,TRBJ2-7,NA,NA,CASSSPGSSYEQYF,TGTGCCAGCAGTTCCCCGGGTTCATCCTACGAGCAGTACTTC
TRBV29-1,TRBJ1-4,many,TRBD1,CSVWDSYEKLFF,TGCAGCGTGTGGGACAGTTATGAAAAACTGTTTTTT
TRBV5-5,TRBJ2-7,NA,TRBD1,CASSLYRGVYEQYF,TGTGCCAGCAGCTTATACAGGGGAGTCTACGAGCAGTACTTC
TRBV19,TRBJ2-2,NA,TRBD2,CASISSGGTYTGELFF,TGTGCCAGTATTTCTAGCGGGGGAACTTACACCGGGGAGCTGTTTTTT
TRBV11-3,TRBJ2-7,NA,TRBD1,CASRRPDRGTVFEQYF,TGTGCCAGCAGACGACCTGACAGGGGGACCGTATTCGAGCAGTACTTC
TRBV10-3,TRBJ2-3,NA,NA,CAISIPGTDTQYF,TGTGCCATCAGCATTCCAGGCACAGATACGCAGTATTTT
TRBV28,TRBJ1-2,NA,NA,CASSFNGYTF,TGTGCCAGCAGTTTCAATGGCTACACCTTC
TRBV4-2,TRBJ1-1,once,NA,CASSSQIQTNTEAFF,TGTGCCAGCAGCTCGCAGATCCAAACAAACACTGAAGCTTTCTTT
TRBV10-3,TRBJ1-6,NA,TRBD1,CAISEGTEVNSPLHF,TGTGCCATCAGTGAGGGGACAGAGGTTAATTCACCCCTCCACTTT
TRBV5-4,TRBJ1-3,NA,NA,CASSRGTNSGNTIYF,TGTGCCAGCAGCAGAGGGACAAACTCTGGAAACACCATATATTTT
TRBV24-1,TRBJ2-1,NA,NA,CATSDKDRVNEQFF,TGTGCCACCAGTGATAAGGACAGAGTCAATGAGCAGTTCTTC
TRBV11-2,TRBJ2-7,NA,NA,CASSQDRNYEQYF,TGTGCCAGCAGTCAAGACAGGAATTACGAGCAGTACTTC
TRBV30,TRBJ2-1,once,TRBD2,CAWNGLDGNGEQFF,TGTGCCTGGAATGGACTAGACGGGAATGGTGAGCAGTTCTTC
TRBV5-1,TRBJ2-3,NA,NA,CASSLRQYTDTQYF,TGCGCCAGCAGCTTGAGACAGTACACAGATACGCAGTATTTT
TRBV28,TRBJ2-6,NA,NA,CASNSGANVLTF,TGTGCCAGTAACTCTGGGGCCAACGTCCTGACTTTC
TRBV6-5,TRBJ2-5,NA,NA,CASSYSGEETQYF,TGTGCCAGCAGTTACTCAGGGGAAGAGACCCAGTACTTC
TRBV7-2,TRBJ1-3,NA,NA,CASSLGAGPSLGNTIYF,TGTGCCAGCAGTTTAGGGGCAGGCCCCTCTCTGGGAAACACCATATATTTT
TRBV7-2,TRBJ2-5,NA,TRBD2,CASSTRLAGLTAQYF,TGTGCCAGCAGCACTCGACTAGCGGGACTGACGGCCCAGTACTTC
TRBV3-1/TRBV3-2,TRBJ2-3,NA,TRBD1,CASSPTGQGVTDTQYF,TGTGCCAGCAGCCCAACGGGACAGGGGGTCACAGATACGCAGTATTTT
TRBV29-1,TRBJ2-7,NA,TRBD2,CSVDNLAGVSYEQYF,TGCAGCGTTGATAACCTAGCGGGAGTTTCCTACGAGCAGTACTTC
TRBV7-8,TRBJ1-4,NA,NA,CASSLDPATNEKLFF,TGTGCCAGCAGCTTAGATCCAGCAACTAATGAAAAACTGTTTTTT
TRBV6-5,TRBJ2-7,NA,TRBD2,CASSYGTSGSFREQYF,TGTGCCAGCAGTTACGGGACTAGCGGGAGTTTTAGAGAGCAGTACTTC
TRBV5-1,TRBJ2-7,NA,TRBD2,CASSLGSASGRFTYEQYF,TGCGCCAGCAGCCTGGGGTCGGCTAGCGGGAGGTTCACCTACGAGCAGTACTTC
TRBV5-4,TRBJ1-3,NA,NA,CASSEEGFGNTIYF,TGTGCCAGCAGCGAGGAGGGATTTGGAAACACCATATATTTT
TRBV9,TRBJ1-5,NA,NA,CASSVAAGSNQPQHF,TGTGCCAGCAGCGTGGCGGCCGGAAGCAATCAGCCCCAGCATTTT
TRBV7-9,TRBJ1-1,NA,NA,CASSLEMDKNTEAFF,TGTGCCAGCAGCTTAGAAATGGACAAGAACACTGAAGCTTTCTTT
TRBV5-1,TRBJ1-1,NA,NA,CASSSRLAGRESEGAFF,TGCGCCAGCAGCTCCCGTTTAGCCGGACGGGAATCAGAGGGAGCTTTCTTT
TRBV4-2,TRBJ1-6,NA,NA,CASSQARGLLTTLHF,TGTGCCAGCAGCCAAGCTCGCGGACTGCTTACAACCCTCCACTTT
TRBV19,TRBJ1-5,NA,NA,CASSSRRASQPQHF,TGTGCCAGTAGTAGCCGCAGGGCCAGCCAGCCCCAGCATTTT
TRBV4-1,TRBJ2-2,NA,TRBD2,CASSQSPGLAYTGELFF,TGCGCCAGCAGCCAGTCTCCGGGACTAGCATACACCGGGGAGCTGTTTTTT
TRBV6-1,TRBJ2-5,NA,NA,CASSEFWGRTEETQYF,TGTGCCAGCAGTGAATTTTGGGGGCGCACGGAAGAGACCCAGTACTTC
TRBV19,TRBJ2-7,once,NA,CASSGTLPFYEQYF,TGTGCCAGTAGTGGGACATTGCCGTTCTACGAGCAGTACTTC
TRBV30,TRBJ1-2,NA,NA,CACLGGDNYGYTF,TGTGCCTGCCTGGGCGGGGACAACTATGGCTACACCTTC
TRBV19,TRBJ2-2,NA,TRBD2,CASIGPSGIPHGELFF,TGTGCCAGTATAGGCCCTAGCGGGATACCACACGGGGAGCTGTTTTTT
TRBV4-2,TRBJ2-2,few,TRBD2,CASSHKWSGLENTGELFF,TGTGCCAGCAGCCACAAATGGAGCGGACTAGAGAACACCGGGGAGCTGTTTTTT
TRBV6-2/TRBV6-3,TRBJ1-2,NA,TRBD1,CASSIRTGGISYGYTF,TGTGCCAGCAGTATACGGACAGGGGGTATCAGCTATGGCTACACCTTC
TRBV5-1,TRBJ1-1,NA,TRBD1,CASSFSGGNTEAFF,TGCGCCAGCAGCTTCTCAGGGGGGAACACTGAAGCTTTCTTT